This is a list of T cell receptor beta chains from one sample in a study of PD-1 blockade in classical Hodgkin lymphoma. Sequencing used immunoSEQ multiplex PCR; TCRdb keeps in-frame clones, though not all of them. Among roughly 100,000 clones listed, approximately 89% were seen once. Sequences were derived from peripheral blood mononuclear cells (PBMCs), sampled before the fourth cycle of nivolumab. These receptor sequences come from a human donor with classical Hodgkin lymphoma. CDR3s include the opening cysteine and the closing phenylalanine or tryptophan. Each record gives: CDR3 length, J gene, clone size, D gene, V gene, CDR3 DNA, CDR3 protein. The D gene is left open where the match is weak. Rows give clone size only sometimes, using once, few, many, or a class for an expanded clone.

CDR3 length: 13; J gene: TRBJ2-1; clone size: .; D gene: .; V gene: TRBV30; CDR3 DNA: TGTGCCTGGCGGAACTCGGGACGGAATGAGCAGTTCTTC; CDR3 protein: CAWRNSGRNEQFF
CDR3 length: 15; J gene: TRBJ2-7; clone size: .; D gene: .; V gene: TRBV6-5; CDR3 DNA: TGTGCCAGCAGTTACTCGAAGGGTTATTCCTACGAGCAGTACTTC; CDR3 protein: CASSYSKGYSYEQYF
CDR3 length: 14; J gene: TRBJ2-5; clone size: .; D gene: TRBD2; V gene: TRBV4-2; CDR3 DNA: TGTGCCAGCAGCCCGGGGGGGAACGAAGAGACCCAGTACTTC; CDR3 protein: CASSPGGNEETQYF
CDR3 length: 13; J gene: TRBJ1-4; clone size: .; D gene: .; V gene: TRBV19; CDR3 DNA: TGTGCCAGTAGCGGGACTAACTTAGAAAAACTGTTTTTT; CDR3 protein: CASSGTNLEKLFF
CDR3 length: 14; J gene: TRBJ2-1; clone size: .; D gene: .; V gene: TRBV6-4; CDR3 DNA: TGTGCCAGCAGTGACTTAGGGTCCTACAATGAGCAGTTCTTC; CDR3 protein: CASSDLGSYNEQFF
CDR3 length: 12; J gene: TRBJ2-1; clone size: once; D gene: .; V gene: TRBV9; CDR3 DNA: TGTGCCAGCAGCGAGCAGGATTTGCGGCAGTTCTTC; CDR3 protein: CASSEQDLRQFF
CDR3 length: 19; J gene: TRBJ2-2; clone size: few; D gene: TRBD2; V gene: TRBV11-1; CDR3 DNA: TGTGCCAGCAGCCTAGGGAGACTAGCGGGAGGGCCTCGGACCGGGGAGCTGTTTTTT; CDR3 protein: CASSLGRLAGGPRTGELFF
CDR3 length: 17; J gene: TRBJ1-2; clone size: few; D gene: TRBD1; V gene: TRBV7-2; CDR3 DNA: TGTGCCAGCAGCTTAGCCCTTCTGACAGGGGGGGACTATGGCTACACCTTC; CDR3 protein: CASSLALLTGGDYGYTF
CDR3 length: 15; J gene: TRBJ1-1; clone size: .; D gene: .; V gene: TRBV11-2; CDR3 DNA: TGTGCCAGCAGCTTAGGCCCAGGGGCAATCACTGAAGCTTTCTTT; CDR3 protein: CASSLGPGAITEAFF
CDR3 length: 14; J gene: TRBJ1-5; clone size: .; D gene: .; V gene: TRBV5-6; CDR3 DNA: TGTGCCAGCAGCTTGGCATTAAGCAATCAGCCCCAGCATTTT; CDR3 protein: CASSLALSNQPQHF
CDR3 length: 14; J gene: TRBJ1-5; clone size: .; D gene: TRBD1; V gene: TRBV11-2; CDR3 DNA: TGTGCCAGCAGCTACGGACAGGGCGTTCAGCCCCAGCATTTT; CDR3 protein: CASSYGQGVQPQHF
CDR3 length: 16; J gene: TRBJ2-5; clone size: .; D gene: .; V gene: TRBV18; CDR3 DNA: TGTGCCAGCTCACCCTTAAATTCCGGACAGCAAGAGACCCAGTACTTC; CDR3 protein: CASSPLNSGQQETQYF
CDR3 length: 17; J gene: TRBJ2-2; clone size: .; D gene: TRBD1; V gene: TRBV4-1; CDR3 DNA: TGCGCCAGCAGCCAAGTCGGGACAGGGAGGAACACCGGGGAGCTGTTTTTT; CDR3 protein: CASSQVGTGRNTGELFF
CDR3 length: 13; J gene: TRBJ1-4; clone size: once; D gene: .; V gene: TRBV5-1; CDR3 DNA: TGCGCCAGCAGCCCCGGGGGTTGGGAAAAACTGTTTTTT; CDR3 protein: CASSPGGWEKLFF
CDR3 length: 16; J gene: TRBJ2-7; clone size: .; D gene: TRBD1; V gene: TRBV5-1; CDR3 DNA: TGCGCCAGCAGCTTTAATCCCGGGACAGAACCTACTGTGCAGTACTTC; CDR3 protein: CASSFNPGTEPTVQYF
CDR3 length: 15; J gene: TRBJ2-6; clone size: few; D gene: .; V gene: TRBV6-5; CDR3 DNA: TGTGCCAGCAGCCTTGACGTAGCCGGGGCCAACGTCCTGACTTTC; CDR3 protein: CASSLDVAGANVLTF
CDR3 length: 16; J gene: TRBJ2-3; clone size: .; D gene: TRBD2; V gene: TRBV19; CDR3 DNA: TGTGCCAGTAGTCCCCGGTTTAGCGGGAGTACAGATACGCAGTATTTT; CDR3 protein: CASSPRFSGSTDTQYF
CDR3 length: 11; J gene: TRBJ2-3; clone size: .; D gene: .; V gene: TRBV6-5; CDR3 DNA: TGTGCCCTACATTTACCTGATACGCAGTATTTT; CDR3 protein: CALHLPDTQYF
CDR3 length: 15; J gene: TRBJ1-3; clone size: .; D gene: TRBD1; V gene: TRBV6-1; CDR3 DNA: TGTGCCAGCAGGCCCTCCGGGACAGGGGGAAACACCATATATTTT; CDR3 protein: CASRPSGTGGNTIYF
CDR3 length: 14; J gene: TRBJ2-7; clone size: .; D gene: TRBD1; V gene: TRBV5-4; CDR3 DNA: TGTGCCAGCAGCCCTCGGACAGGGTCAGGCGAGCAGTACTTC; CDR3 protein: CASSPRTGSGEQYF
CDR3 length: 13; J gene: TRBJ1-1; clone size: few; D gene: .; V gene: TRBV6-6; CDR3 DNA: TGTGCCAGCAGCCAACAGGGAACCACTGAAGCTTTCTTT; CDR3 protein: CASSQQGTTEAFF
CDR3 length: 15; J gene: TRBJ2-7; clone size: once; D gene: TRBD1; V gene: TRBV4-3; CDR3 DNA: TGCGCCAGCAGCCAAGGGACAGGACTCCCCCTCGAGCAGTACTTC; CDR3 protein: CASSQGTGLPLEQYF